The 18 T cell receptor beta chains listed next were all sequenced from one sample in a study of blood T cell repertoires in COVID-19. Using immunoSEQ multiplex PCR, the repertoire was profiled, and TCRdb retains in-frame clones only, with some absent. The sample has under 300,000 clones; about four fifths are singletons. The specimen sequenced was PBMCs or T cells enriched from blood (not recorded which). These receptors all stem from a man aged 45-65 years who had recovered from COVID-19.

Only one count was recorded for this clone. CDR3 loop: CASSEVKGGYGYTF. DNA for the CDR3: TGTGCCAGCAGTGAGGTCAAGGGAGGTTATGGCTACACCTTC. J is TRBJ1-2 and V is TRBV2; D gene ambiguous. The CDR3 has 14 amino acids. Trimming removed 3 bases at V and 5 bases at J, with 13 bases between. The germline V gene has CDR1 SNHLY and CDR2 FYNNEI.

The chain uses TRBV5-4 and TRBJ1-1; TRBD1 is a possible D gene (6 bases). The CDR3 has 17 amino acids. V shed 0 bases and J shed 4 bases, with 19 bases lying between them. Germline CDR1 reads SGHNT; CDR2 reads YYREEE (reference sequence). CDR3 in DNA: TGTGCCAGCAGCTTGGGCGGGGGGCTCGGGTCGGGCACTGAAGCTTTCTTT. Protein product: CASSLGGGLGSGTEAFF.

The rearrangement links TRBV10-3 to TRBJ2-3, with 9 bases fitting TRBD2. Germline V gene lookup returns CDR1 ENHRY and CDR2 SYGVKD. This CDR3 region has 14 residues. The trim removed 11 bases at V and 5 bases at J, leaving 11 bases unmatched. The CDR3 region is CAAQRGLAEDTQYF. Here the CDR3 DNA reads TGTGCCGCCCAGCGGGGACTAGCAGAAGATACGCAGTATTTT.

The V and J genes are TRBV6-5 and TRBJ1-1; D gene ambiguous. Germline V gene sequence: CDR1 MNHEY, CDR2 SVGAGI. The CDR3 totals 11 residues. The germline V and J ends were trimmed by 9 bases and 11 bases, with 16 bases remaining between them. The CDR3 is CASSDSSRAFF. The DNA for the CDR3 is TGTGCCAGTTCGGACTCCAGCCGGGCTTTCTTT.

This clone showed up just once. The CDR3 DNA reads TGCGCCAGCAGCTCTACTAGCGGGGGGGTTAACACAGATACGCAGTATTTT. This encodes CASSSTSGGVNTDTQYF. The chain carries TRBV5-1 and TRBJ2-3; 13 positions agree with TRBD2. The germline gives CDR1 SGHRS, CDR2 YFSETQ. The trim removed 3 bases at V and 2 bases at J, leaving 6 bases unmatched. The CDR3 is 17 residues long. Variable domain in full (rest from reference TRBV5-1 and TRBJ2-3): KAGVTQTPRYLIKTRGQQVTLSCSPISGHRSVSWYQQTPGQGLQFLFEYFSETQRNKGNFPGRFSGRQFSNSRSEMNVSTLELGDSALYLCASSSTSGGVNTDTQYFGPGTRLTVL.

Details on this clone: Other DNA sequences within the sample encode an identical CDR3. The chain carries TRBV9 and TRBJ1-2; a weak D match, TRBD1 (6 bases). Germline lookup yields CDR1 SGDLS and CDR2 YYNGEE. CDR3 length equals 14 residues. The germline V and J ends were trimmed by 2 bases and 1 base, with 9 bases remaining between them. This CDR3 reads CASSVQGGNYGYTF. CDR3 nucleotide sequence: TGTGCCAGCAGCGTCCAAGGGGGTAACTATGGCTACACCTTC.

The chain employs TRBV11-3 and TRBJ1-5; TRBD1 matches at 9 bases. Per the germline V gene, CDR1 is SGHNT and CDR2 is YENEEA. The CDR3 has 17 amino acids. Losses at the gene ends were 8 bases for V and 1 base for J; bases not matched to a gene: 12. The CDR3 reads CASSGTGKEKSNQPQHF. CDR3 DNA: TGTGCCAGCTCCGGGACAGGGAAAGAAAAAAGCAATCAGCCCCAGCATTTT.

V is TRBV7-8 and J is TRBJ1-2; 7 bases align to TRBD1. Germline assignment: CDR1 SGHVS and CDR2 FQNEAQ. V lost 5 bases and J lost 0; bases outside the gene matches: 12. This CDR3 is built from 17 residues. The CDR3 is CASSPWTGAVANYGYTF. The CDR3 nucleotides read TGTGCCAGCAGCCCCTGGACAGGTGCTGTAGCTAACTATGGCTACACCTTC.

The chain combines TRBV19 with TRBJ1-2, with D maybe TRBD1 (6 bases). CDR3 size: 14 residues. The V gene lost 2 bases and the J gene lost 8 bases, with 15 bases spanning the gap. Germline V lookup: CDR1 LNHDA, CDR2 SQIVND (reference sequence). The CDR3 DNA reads TGTGCCAGTAGTATACAGGGGAAAGTGGAAGGCTACACCTTC. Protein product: CASSIQGKVEGYTF.

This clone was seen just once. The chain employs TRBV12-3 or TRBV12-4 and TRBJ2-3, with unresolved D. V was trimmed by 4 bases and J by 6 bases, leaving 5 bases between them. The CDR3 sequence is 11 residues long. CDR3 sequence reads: CASSSRDTQYF. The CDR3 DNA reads TGTGCCAGCAGTTCGCGGGATACGCAGTATTTT.

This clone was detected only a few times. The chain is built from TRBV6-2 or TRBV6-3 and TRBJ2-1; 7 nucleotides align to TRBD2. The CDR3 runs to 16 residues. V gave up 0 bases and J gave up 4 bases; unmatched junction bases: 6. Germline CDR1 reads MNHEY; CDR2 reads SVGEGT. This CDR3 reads CASSYSPSGAYNEQFF. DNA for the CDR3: TGTGCCAGCAGTTACTCCCCCAGCGGGGCTTACAATGAGCAGTTCTTC.

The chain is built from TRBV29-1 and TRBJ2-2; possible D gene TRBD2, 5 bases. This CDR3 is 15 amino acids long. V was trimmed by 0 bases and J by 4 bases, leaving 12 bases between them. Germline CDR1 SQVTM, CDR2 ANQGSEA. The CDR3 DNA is TGCAGCGTTGAAGATCTGAGGGCGCGCACCGGGGAGCTGTTTTTT. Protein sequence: CSVEDLRARTGELFF.

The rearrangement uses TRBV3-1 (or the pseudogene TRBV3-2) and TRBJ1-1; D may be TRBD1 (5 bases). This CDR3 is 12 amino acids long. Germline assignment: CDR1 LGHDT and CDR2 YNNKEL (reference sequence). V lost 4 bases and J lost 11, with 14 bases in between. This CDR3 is CASSRATGEAFF. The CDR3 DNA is TGTGCCAGCAGCCGGGCTACAGGTGAGGCTTTCTTT.

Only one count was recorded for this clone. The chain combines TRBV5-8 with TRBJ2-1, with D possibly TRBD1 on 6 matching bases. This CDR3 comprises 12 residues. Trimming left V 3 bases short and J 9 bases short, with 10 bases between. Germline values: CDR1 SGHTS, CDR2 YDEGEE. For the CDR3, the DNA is TGTGCCAGCAGCTCCCAAGGGGGTGAGCAGTTCTTC. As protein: CASSSQGGEQFF.

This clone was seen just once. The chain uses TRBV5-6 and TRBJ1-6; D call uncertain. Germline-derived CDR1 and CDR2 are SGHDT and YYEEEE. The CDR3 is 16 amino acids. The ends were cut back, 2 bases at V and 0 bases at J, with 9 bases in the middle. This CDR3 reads CASSFRRNSYNSPLHF. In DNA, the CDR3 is TGTGCCAGCAGCTTTCGGCGGAACTCCTATAATTCACCCCTCCACTTT.

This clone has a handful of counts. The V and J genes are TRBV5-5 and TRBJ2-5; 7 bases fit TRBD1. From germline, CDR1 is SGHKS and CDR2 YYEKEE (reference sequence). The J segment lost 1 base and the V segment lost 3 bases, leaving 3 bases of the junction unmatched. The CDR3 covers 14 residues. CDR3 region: CASSWGQRQETQYF. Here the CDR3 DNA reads TGTGCCAGCAGCTGGGGACAGCGCCAAGAGACCCAGTACTTC.

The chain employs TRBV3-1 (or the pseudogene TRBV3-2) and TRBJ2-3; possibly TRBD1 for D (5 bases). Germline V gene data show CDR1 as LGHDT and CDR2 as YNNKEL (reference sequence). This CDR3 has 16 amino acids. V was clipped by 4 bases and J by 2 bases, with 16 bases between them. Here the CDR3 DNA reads TGTGCCAGCAGCCGCAAAGGGGCCTTCTACACAGATACGCAGTATTTT. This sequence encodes CASSRKGAFYTDTQYF.

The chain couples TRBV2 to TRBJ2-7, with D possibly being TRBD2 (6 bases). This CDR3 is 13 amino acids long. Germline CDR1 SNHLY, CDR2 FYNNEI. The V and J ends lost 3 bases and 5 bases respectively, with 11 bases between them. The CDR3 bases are TGTGCCAGCAGTGAGTCGGGAGTTCACGAGCAGTACTTC. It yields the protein CASSESGVHEQYF.